The next 7 T cell receptor beta chains were all read from a single sample in a study of CD8+CD57+ T cells in acquired aplastic anemia. Genomic DNA templated the TCR beta VDJ and CDR3 profiling. One entry per CDR3 protein results from TCRdb running MiXCR on the reads. The sample holds around 200,000 distinct CDR3 sequences, 45% to 60% seen once. All patients picked for sequencing had shown, by flow cytometry, an expansion of CD8+CD57+ cells. The sample consisted of sorted CD4+, CD8+, or CD8+CD57+ T cells (not recorded which) from PBMCs. Receptors were obtained from a human donor with aplastic anemia.

The chain carries TRBV9 and TRBJ1-2; tentative D call: TRBD1 (6 bases). Germline CDR1 SGDLS, CDR2 YYNGEE. Trimming took 4 bases from V and 5 from J, leaving 18 bases between them. The CDR3 runs 15 residues. CDR3 protein: CASSYPGETTYGYTF. DNA for the CDR3: TGTGCCAGCAGCTATCCAGGGGAGACCACATATGGCTACACCTTC.

V is TRBV19 and J is TRBJ2-3; 8 nucleotides line up with TRBD2. Germline V gene sequence: CDR1 LNHDA, CDR2 SQIVND (reference sequence). V trimming: 11 bases; J trimming: 4 bases; junction bases outside the gene matches: 17. The CDR3 is 16 amino acids. CDR3 sequence: CAPSRIAGSSPDTQYF. In nucleotides, the CDR3 is TGTGCCCCTTCCCGAATAGCGGGATCCTCCCCAGATACGCAGTATTTT.

This clonotype was seen many times. The rearrangement joins TRBV20-1 to TRBJ1-5; D is undetermined. The V and J ends lost 4 bases and 3 bases respectively, with 16 bases between them. This CDR3 has 15 residues. CDR1 DFQATT and CDR2 SNEGSKA come from the germline V gene (reference sequence). The chain's CDR3 is CSATPSSRNNQPQHF. The CDR3 DNA reads as TGCAGTGCTACCCCGTCAAGCCGCAACAATCAGCCCCAGCATTTT.

This chain uses TRBV9 with TRBJ2-1; 15 bases map to TRBD2. The V and J ends lost 4 bases and 9 bases, in that order; junction bases with no gene match: 8. The CDR3 loop spans 16 amino acids. Germline assignment: CDR1 SGDLS and CDR2 YYNGEE. The CDR3 protein is CASSPRTSGRAREQFF. CDR3 sequence (DNA): TGTGCCAGCAGCCCCCGGACTAGCGGGAGGGCCCGTGAGCAGTTCTTC.

The genes are TRBV11-1 and TRBJ2-5; 13 positions agree with TRBD2. V shed 3 bases and J 3 bases; nucleotides not matched to a gene: 4. Germline V gene sequence: CDR1 SGHAT, CDR2 FQDESV (reference sequence). The CDR3 is 16 amino acids. The CDR3 loop is CASSLAGTSGKETQYF. Written as DNA, the CDR3 is TGTGCCAGCAGCTTGGCAGGGACTAGCGGGAAAGAGACCCAGTACTTC.

This clonotype was detected only a few times. Since a much larger clone is just one base distant, this may be a read error. The V gene is TRBV29-1, the J gene TRBJ2-7, with 10 bases lining up with TRBD1. The germline V gene has CDR1 SQVTM and CDR2 ANQGSEA. The length of the CDR3 is 14 residues. The trim removed 6 bases at V and 5 bases at J, leaving 10 bases unmatched. Written as DNA, the CDR3 is TGCAGCGTCGACCCGGGACAGGGGACCCACGAGCAGTACTTC. Translation gives CSVDPGQGTHEQYF.

At least ten counts were recorded for this clonotype. V gene TRBV19 combines with J gene TRBJ1-5; D ambiguous. The CDR3 is 17 amino acids. Germline V CDR1 and CDR2: LNHDA, SQIVND (reference sequence). V was cut by 3 bases and J by 0 bases, with 15 bases left in between. The CDR3 is CASSITSPAYSNQPQHF. DNA for the CDR3: TGTGCCAGTAGTATTACGTCGCCGGCCTATAGCAATCAGCCCCAGCATTTT.